These 21 T cell receptor beta chains came from one sample sequenced in a study of blood T cell repertoires in COVID-19. Measured with immunoSEQ multiplex PCR; TCRdb has only the in-frame clones, and not every one. The repertoire holds some 120,000 clones, with around 85% as singletons. The specimen was peripheral blood. The origin of the receptors is a woman in her forties or fifties who had recovered from COVID-19.

This chain links TRBV18 with TRBJ1-1; D possibly corresponds to TRBD1 (6 bases). Germline V lookup: CDR1 KGHSH, CDR2 LQKENI. The CDR3 consists of 15 residues. Trimming took 3 bases from V and 0 from J, leaving 11 bases between them. In DNA, the CDR3 is TGTGCCAGCTCACCCCTACAGGGCATGAACACTGAAGCTTTCTTT. Translated, it gives CASSPLQGMNTEAFF. The whole variable domain, filled in from reference TRBV18 and TRBJ1-1, reads NAGVMQNPRHLVRRRGQEARLRCSPMKGHSHVYWYRQLPEEGLKFMVYLQKENIIDESGMPKERFSAEFPKEGPSILRIQQVVRGDSAAYFCASSPLQGMNTEAFFGQGTRLTVV.

This rearrangement joins TRBV5-4 to TRBJ1-1; D uncertain. CDR3 length: 14 amino acids. V was cut by 3 bases and J by 1 base, with 10 bases left in between. CDR1 and CDR2 from the germline V gene are SGHNT and YYREEE (reference sequence). DNA for the CDR3: TGTGCCAGCAGCTCACCCGGGAGGAACACTGAAGCTTTCTTT. Residues: CASSSPGRNTEAFF.

The gene calls are TRBV4-1 and TRBJ1-4; no clear D gene. This CDR3 contains 14 residues. Germline CDR1 is MGHRA and CDR2 is YSYEKL. Trimming pared 1 base from V and 6 bases from J, leaving 9 bases between. This CDR3 is CASSQGHTDEKLFF. CDR3 bases: TGCGCCAGCAGCCAAGGACACACCGATGAAAAACTGTTTTTT.

V is TRBV5-5 and J is TRBJ1-2; possibly TRBD1 for D (5 bases). The CDR3 has 13 residues. V lost 2 bases, J lost 10 bases, and 15 bases lay in between. In germline, CDR1 is SGHKS, CDR2 YYEKEE (reference sequence). This CDR3 is CASSLRGMSVYTF. CDR3 nucleotides: TGTGCCAGCAGCTTAAGGGGTATGTCGGTCTACACCTTC.

This clone turned up a few times. This chain links TRBV7-6 with TRBJ1-5; tentatively, D is TRBD1 (6 bases). V shed 5 bases and J shed 2 bases, with 7 bases lying between them. CDR3 size: 13 residues. Germline CDR1 reads SGHVS; CDR2 reads FNYEAQ. The CDR3 is CASSRQGNQPQHF. The CDR3 DNA reads as TGTGCCAGCAGCAGACAGGGCAATCAGCCCCAGCATTTT. Based on the CDR3 plus reference TRBV7-6 and TRBJ1-5, the full variable domain is GAGVSQSPRYKVTKRGQDVALRCDPISGHVSLYWYRQALGQGPEFLTYFNYEAQQDKSGLPNDRFSAERPEGSISTLTIQRTEQRDSAMYRCASSRQGNQPQHFGDGTRLSIL.

The V gene is TRBV18, the J gene TRBJ2-4; 7 bases align to TRBD2. From germline, CDR1 is KGHSH and CDR2 LQKENI. Trimming cost V 1 base and J 1 base; bases outside gene matches: 7. This CDR3 contains 17 residues. In DNA, the CDR3 is TGTGCCAGCTCACCACGATCGGGAGGAGAGGCCAAAAACATTCAGTACTTC. It translates to CASSPRSGGEAKNIQYF.

The chain is built from TRBV11-2 and TRBJ2-3; TRBD1 might be the D (5 bases). The CDR3 is 15 residues long. Deletions cut 3 bases from V and 0 bases from J, with 10 bases between. Germline assignment: CDR1 SGHAT and CDR2 FQNNGV. CDR3 in DNA: TGTGCCAGCAGCTTTGGGGCCAGTAGCACAGATACGCAGTATTTT. It codes for CASSFGASSTDTQYF. Complete variable domain (other parts from reference TRBV11-2 and TRBJ2-3): EAGVAQSPRYKIIEKRQSVAFWCNPISGHATLYWYQQILGQGPKLLIQFQNNGVVDDSQLPKDRFSAERLKGVDSTLKIQPAKLEDSAVYLCASSFGASSTDTQYFGPGTRLTVL.

This chain uses TRBV4-1 with TRBJ2-5; TRBD2 agrees at 7 bases. The CDR3 covers 14 residues. The J segment lost 9 bases and the V segment lost 0 bases, leaving 7 bases of the junction unmatched. Germline assignment: CDR1 MGHRA and CDR2 YSYEKL. The CDR3 coding sequence is TGCGCCAGCAGCCAAGATATGATTGCGGGGGCCCAGTACTTC. The encoded protein is CASSQDMIAGAQYF.

The chain employs TRBV7-9 and TRBJ2-7; a possible D gene is TRBD1 (6 bases). CDR1 is SEHNR, CDR2 FQNEAQ, per germline (reference sequence). This CDR3 is built from 12 residues. Deletions cut 3 bases from V and 6 bases from J, with 9 bases between. CDR3 sequence (DNA): TGTGCCAGCAGCTTCGGCAGGGGCGAGCAGTACTTC. The encoded protein is CASSFGRGEQYF. Full variable domain (rest looked up from reference TRBV7-9 and TRBJ2-7): DTGVSQNPRHKITKRGQNVTFRCDPISEHNRLYWYRQTLGQGPEFLTYFQNEAQLEKSRLLSDRFSAERPKGSFSTLEIQRTEQGDSAMYLCASSFGRGEQYFGPGTRLTVT.

The chain carries TRBV24-1 and TRBJ2-2; D may be TRBD1 (6 bases). V lost 7 bases and J 5 bases, leaving 13 bases between the germline ends. The germline V gene has CDR1 KGHDR and CDR2 SFDVKD. The CDR3 runs to 14 residues. The CDR3 nucleotides are TGTGCCACCAGCGGACAGATGAGTACCGGGGAGCTGTTTTTT. Its translation: CATSGQMSTGELFF.

The CDR3: CASSQGTGSYGYTF. In nucleotides, the CDR3 is TGCGCCAGCAGCCAGGGGACAGGGAGCTATGGCTACACCTTC. The chain joins TRBV5-1 to TRBJ1-2; 9 bases are a match to TRBD1. Germline V gives CDR1 SGHRS, CDR2 YFSETQ. J lost 4 bases, V lost 4 bases, and 5 bases had no gene match. This CDR3 has 14 amino acids.

This clone was observed a few times. V usage is TRBV30 and J usage is TRBJ1-4, with 7 bases identical to TRBD1. The CDR3 sequence is 15 residues long. Losses at the gene ends were 0 bases for V and 3 bases for J; bases not matched to a gene: 4. Germline values: CDR1 GTSNPN, CDR2 SVGIG (reference sequence). The CDR3 loop reads CAWSVRTGSNEKLFF. In DNA form, the CDR3 reads TGTGCCTGGAGTGTCCGGACAGGCTCTAATGAAAAACTGTTTTTT.

The V and J genes are TRBV11-3 and TRBJ1-5; 9 nucleotides match TRBD1. Germline V gives CDR1 SGHNT, CDR2 YENEEA. V lost 11 bases, J lost 4 bases, and 3 bases stayed unmatched. The CDR3 is 12 amino acids. CDR3 in DNA: TGTGCCGCGGGACAGGGTAATCAGCCCCAGCATTTT. Its protein product is CAAGQGNQPQHF.

V gene TRBV5-1 combines with J gene TRBJ2-3; perhaps TRBD2 as D (7 bases). The germline V and J ends were trimmed by 7 bases and 0 bases, with 12 bases remaining between them. This CDR3 region has 14 residues. Germline V gene data show CDR1 as SGHRS and CDR2 as YFSETQ. The CDR3 nucleotides are TGCGCCAGCCTAAGGGGGGGAAGCACAGATACGCAGTATTTT. Protein sequence: CASLRGGSTDTQYF.

The gene calls are TRBV29-1 and TRBJ2-2; 9 bases line up with TRBD2. V lost 0 bases, J lost 7 bases, and 6 bases stayed unmatched. Germline CDR1 reads SQVTM; CDR2 reads ANQGSEA. The CDR3 covers 15 residues. The CDR3 is CSVEDPQRGDGELFF. The CDR3 bases are TGCAGCGTTGAAGATCCCCAGCGGGGGGACGGGGAGCTGTTTTTT.

The chain couples TRBV4-2 to TRBJ2-3, with 8 bases that match TRBD1. Germline V gene sequence: CDR1 LGHNA, CDR2 YNFKEQ. The CDR3 extends over 16 amino acids. Trimming removed 4 bases from V and 0 bases from J; junction bases left unmatched: 6. CDR3 residues: CASSRTDRDSTDTQYF. Here the CDR3 DNA reads TGTGCCAGCAGCCGGACGGACAGGGATAGCACAGATACGCAGTATTTT.

V usage is TRBV19 and J usage is TRBJ1-1; 7 bases fit TRBD1. Germline trimming cut 1 base from V and 3 bases from J; bases unmatched to any gene: 2. The CDR3 runs 14 residues. Germline values: CDR1 LNHDA, CDR2 SQIVND (reference sequence). The CDR3 sequence: CASSIGQGHTEAFF. The CDR3 DNA reads TGTGCCAGTAGTATAGGACAGGGCCACACTGAAGCTTTCTTT. Combining the CDR3 with reference TRBV19 and TRBJ1-1 gives the whole variable domain DGGITQSPKYLFRKEGQNVTLSCEQNLNHDAMYWYRQDPGQGLRLIYYSQIVNDFQKGDIAEGYSVSREKKESFPLTVTSAQKNPTAFYLCASSIGQGHTEAFFGQGTRLTVV.

The genes are TRBV18 and TRBJ2-1; the match to TRBD2 covers 9 bases. The J segment lost 2 bases and the V segment lost 2 bases, leaving 7 bases of the junction unmatched. Looked up from germline, CDR1 is KGHSH and CDR2 is LQKENI. CDR3 size: 17 residues. CDR3 sequence (DNA): TGTGCCAGCTCACCAACCCCGCGGGGGGGCACCTACAATGAGCAGTTCTTC. Protein: CASSPTPRGGTYNEQFF.

V usage is TRBV27 and J usage is TRBJ2-7; possibly TRBD1 for D (5 bases). Germline CDR1 reads MNHEY; CDR2 reads SMNVEV (reference sequence). The CDR3 is made up of 13 amino acids. V was clipped by 2 bases and J by 7 bases, with 12 bases between them. In nucleotides, the CDR3 is TGTGCCAGCAGTTTAAAGCAGGGTCGGGAGCAGTACTTC. This gives the protein CASSLKQGREQYF.

The chain joins TRBV29-1 to TRBJ2-5; the D gene is possibly TRBD2 (5 bases). With 2 bases removed from V and 7 bases from J, the gap between germline ends came to 20 bases. Germline V gene data show CDR1 as SQVTM and CDR2 as ANQGSEA. The CDR3 is 15 residues long. CDR3 in amino acids: CSVEKSTVPAGTQYF. CDR3 nucleotides: TGCAGCGTTGAAAAGAGTACAGTGCCTGCGGGGACCCAGTACTTC.

The chain employs TRBV7-9 and TRBJ2-7, with D hard to call. The CDR3 sequence is 13 residues long. In germline, CDR1 is SEHNR, CDR2 FQNEAQ (reference sequence). Trimming shortened V by 1 base and J by 3 bases, and 7 bases separated the two germline ends. The CDR3, as DNA: TGTGCCAGCAGCTTAGGCACCGGCTACGAGCAGTACTTC. Protein: CASSLGTGYEQYF. The variable domain in full, with the rest retrieved from reference TRBV7-9 and TRBJ2-7, is DTGVSQNPRHKITKRGQNVTFRCDPISEHNRLYWYRQTLGQGPEFLTYFQNEAQLEKSRLLSDRFSAERPKGSFSTLEIQRTEQGDSAMYLCASSLGTGYEQYFGPGTRLTVT.